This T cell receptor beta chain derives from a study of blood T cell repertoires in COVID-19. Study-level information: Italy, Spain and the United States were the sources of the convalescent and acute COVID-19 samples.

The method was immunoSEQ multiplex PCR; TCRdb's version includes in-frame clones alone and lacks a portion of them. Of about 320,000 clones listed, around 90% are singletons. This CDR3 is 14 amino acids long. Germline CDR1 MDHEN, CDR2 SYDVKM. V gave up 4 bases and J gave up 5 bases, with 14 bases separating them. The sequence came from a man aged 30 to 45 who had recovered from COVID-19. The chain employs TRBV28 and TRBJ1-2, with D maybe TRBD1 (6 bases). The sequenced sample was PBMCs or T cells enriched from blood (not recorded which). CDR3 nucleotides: TGTGCCAGCAGTTCAACAGGGACCGCTTATGGCTACACCTTC. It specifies CASSSTGTAYGYTF.